Shown below are 22 T cell receptor beta chains from a single sample sequenced in a study of T cell repertoires in cytomegalovirus infection. Antigens for these TCRs are unknown. TCRdb analysed the reads with MiXCR anew, one entry per CDR3 protein. The table includes a few hundred thousand distinct CDR3 sequences, 25% to 35% detected once. The source material was cultured PBMCs, sampled from culture after CMV antigen stimulation. All receptors derive from a human donor in good health (CMV status not recorded). Some clones in this sample may be carry-over from other donors' samples.

This sequence joins TRBV12-3 or TRBV12-4 and TRBJ2-3; no clear D gene. Trimming took off 6 bases at V and 2 bases at J, with 9 bases between the two ends. The CDR3 consists of 13 residues. DNA of the CDR3: TGTGCCAGCAGGGCGGATCTCACAGATACGCAGTATTTT. This sequence encodes CASRADLTDTQYF.

The V gene is TRBV7-9, the J gene TRBJ2-7; D possibly corresponds to TRBD1 (6 bases). CDR3 length: 13 amino acids. CDR1 is SEHNR and CDR2 is FQNEAQ in the germline V gene (reference sequence). V was trimmed by 4 bases and J by 3 bases, leaving 10 bases between them. Here the CDR3 reads CASSSTGFYEQYF. The DNA of the CDR3 is TGTGCCAGCAGCTCGACAGGATTCTACGAGCAGTACTTC.

This clonotype was found many times. The chain combines TRBV7-2 with TRBJ1-5, with D perhaps TRBD1 (5 bases). V was cut by 7 bases and J by 1 base, with 14 bases left in between. The CDR3 loop spans 15 amino acids. Per the germline V gene, CDR1 is SGHTA and CDR2 is FQGNSA. The CDR3: CASTLGTQSNQPQHF. The CDR3 DNA reads TGTGCCAGCACCCTCGGGACGCAGAGCAATCAGCCCCAGCATTTT.

This sequence joins TRBV7-1 and TRBJ2-1; 7 bases agree with TRBD1. TRBV7-1 is classed as an ORF, of uncertain function. CDR3 length equals 15 residues. The ends lost 5 bases at V and 3 bases at J; junction bases unmatched: 7. Here the CDR3 reads CASSIRTGYYNEQFF. DNA of the CDR3: TGTGCCAGCAGCATTCGGACAGGTTACTACAATGAGCAGTTCTTC.

This clonotype was counted at least ten times. The chain links TRBV7-2 to TRBJ1-1; 8 bases agree with TRBD1. CDR3 size: 13 residues. Trimming at V came to 5 bases and at J to 7 bases, leaving 6 bases not matched to a gene. Germline assignment: CDR1 SGHTA and CDR2 FQGNSA. CDR3 coding DNA: TGTGCCAGCAGCCCAGACAGGGGTGGTGAAGCTTTCTTT. It encodes CASSPDRGGEAFF.

This clonotype has ten or more counts. The CDR3 is CASSQGLAGGVETQYF. The CDR3 region has the DNA TGTGCCAGCAGCCAGGGACTAGCGGGCGGCGTAGAGACCCAGTACTTC. V usage is TRBV4-2 and J usage is TRBJ2-5; TRBD2 aligns across 12 bases. This CDR3 spans 16 amino acids. The germline V gene encodes CDR1 LGHNA and CDR2 YNFKEQ. With V trimmed by 3 bases and J by 4 bases, 6 bases remained unmatched.

The rearrangement links TRBV12-5 to TRBJ1-1; TRBD1 might be the D (6 bases). Trimming pared 3 bases from V and 0 bases from J, leaving 14 bases between. The CDR3 totals 16 residues. Germline CDR1 and CDR2: LGHNT and FRNRAP. The CDR3 here is CASGFPPGHLNTEAFF. DNA of the CDR3: TGTGCTAGTGGTTTCCCCCCGGGACACTTGAACACTGAAGCTTTCTTT.

V is TRBV27 and J is TRBJ1-1; TRBD1 is a possible D gene (6 bases). Germline V gene lookup returns CDR1 MNHEY and CDR2 SMNVEV (reference sequence). V was cut by 1 base and J by 3 bases, with 9 bases left in between. This CDR3 contains 14 residues. The CDR3 sequence: CASSLWAGDTEAFF. The CDR3 DNA is TGTGCCAGCAGTTTATGGGCAGGGGACACTGAAGCTTTCTTT.

The rearrangement joins TRBV4-2 to TRBJ1-1; perhaps TRBD1 as D (6 bases). The V and J ends lost 0 bases and 7 bases respectively, with 15 bases between them. CDR1 is LGHNA and CDR2 is YNFKEQ in the germline V gene. The CDR3 sequence is 15 residues long. The CDR3 loop is CASSQDLWGQGEAFF. DNA for the CDR3: TGTGCCAGCAGCCAAGATCTTTGGGGGCAAGGTGAAGCTTTCTTT.

This clonotype was found many times. The rearrangement links TRBV7-2 to TRBJ1-2; D may be TRBD1 (5 bases). The CDR3 runs 15 residues. Deletions cut 4 bases from V and 3 bases from J, with 15 bases between. Germline CDR1 SGHTA, CDR2 FQGNSA. Written as DNA, the CDR3 is TGTGCCAGCAGCTCCGTGGAGGGGCGCGACTATGGCTACACCTTC. Protein: CASSSVEGRDYGYTF.

In nucleotides, the CDR3 is TGTGCCACCAGTGAGACAAATAGCAATCAGCCCCAGCATTTT. It specifies CATSETNSNQPQHF. The gene calls are TRBV24-1 and TRBJ1-5; no clear D. The CDR3 extends over 14 amino acids. The V gene lost 4 bases and the J gene lost 0 bases, with 6 bases spanning the gap. In germline, CDR1 is KGHDR, CDR2 SFDVKD.

V gene TRBV18 combines with J gene TRBJ2-5, with TRBD2 as a possible D gene (6 bases). CDR1 is KGHSH, CDR2 LQKENI, per germline. CDR3 length equals 13 residues. V lost 4 bases and J 6 bases, leaving 12 bases between the germline ends. The CDR3 spells CASSREGGKTQYF. For the CDR3, the DNA is TGTGCCAGCTCACGGGAAGGAGGGAAGACCCAGTACTTC.

This clonotype was picked up many times. The chain joins TRBV11-1 to TRBJ2-1, with D maybe TRBD1 (5 bases). V gave up 5 bases and J gave up 6 bases, with 11 bases separating them. Looked up from germline, CDR1 is SGHAT and CDR2 is FQDESV (reference sequence). The CDR3 contains 13 residues. CDR3 in DNA: TGTGCCAGCAGCCCCAGGGTGAGCAATGAGCAGTTCTTC. Amino acids: CASSPRVSNEQFF.

The chain joins TRBV2 to TRBJ2-2; D gene ambiguous. CDR1 is SNHLY and CDR2 is FYNNEI in the germline V gene. Deletions cut 6 bases from V and 0 bases from J, with 8 bases between. There are 14 residues in the CDR3. CDR3 amino acids: CASRGLTNTGELFF. CDR3 nucleotides: TGTGCCAGCAGGGGGTTAACGAACACCGGGGAGCTGTTTTTT.

V usage is TRBV2 and J usage is TRBJ2-1, with D perhaps assigned TRBD1 or TRBD2 (5 bases each). The V end lost 5 bases, the J end lost 7 bases, and 15 bases lay between the germline ends. This CDR3 comprises 14 residues. From germline, CDR1 is SNHLY and CDR2 FYNNEI. DNA of the CDR3: TGTGCCAGCAGTTGGGACGACGTCGGTAATGAGCAGTTCTTC. Amino acid sequence: CASSWDDVGNEQFF.

This clonotype has just one count. The chain uses TRBV25-1 and TRBJ1-2, with 8 bases matching TRBD1. The CDR3 has 14 amino acids. V trimming: 6 bases; J trimming: 3 bases; junction bases outside the gene matches: 6. Germline CDR1 and CDR2: MGHDK and SYGVNS. Here the CDR3 reads CASSKGQGDYGYTF. The DNA of the CDR3 is TGTGCCAGCAGCAAAGGACAGGGTGACTATGGCTACACCTTC.

The chain recombines TRBV14 with TRBJ2-7; 8 positions agree with TRBD2. V trimming: 0 bases; J trimming: 5 bases; junction bases outside the gene matches: 12. The CDR3 length is 17 residues. Germline values: CDR1 SGHDN, CDR2 FVKESK. This CDR3 reads CASSQDGSSGRRHEQYF. CDR3 coding DNA: TGTGCCAGCAGCCAAGATGGGTCGAGCGGGAGAAGGCACGAGCAGTACTTC.

The gene calls are TRBV4-2 and TRBJ2-7, with D unclear. CDR3 length equals 13 residues. The V and J ends lost 0 bases and 4 bases respectively, with 7 bases between them. The germline V gene encodes CDR1 LGHNA and CDR2 YNFKEQ. CDR3 amino acids: CASSQERVYEQYF. CDR3 coding DNA: TGTGCCAGCAGCCAAGAAAGGGTGTACGAGCAGTACTTC.

The rearrangement uses TRBV23-1 and TRBJ1-2, with TRBD1 matching over 9 bases. TRBV23-1 falls under the ORF class, with uncertain function. After removal of 4 bases from V and 2 bases from J, the junction contained 8 bases not matched to a gene. The CDR3 covers 16 residues. CDR3 region: CASSLSGDRDNYGYTF. The CDR3 bases are TGCGCCAGCAGTCTCAGTGGGGACAGGGACAACTATGGCTACACCTTC.

The J gene is TRBJ1-3, the V gene TRBV12-3 or TRBV12-4, with D tentatively TRBD1 (5 bases). Trimming cost V 5 bases and J 0 bases, with 14 bases left between them. The length of the CDR3 is 16 residues. Written as DNA, the CDR3 is TGTGCCAGCAGTCCCCGGGACCGCTCCTCTGGAAACACCATATATTTT. This encodes CASSPRDRSSGNTIYF.

The V and J genes are TRBV7-9 and TRBJ1-1; D perhaps matches TRBD1 (5 bases). V was shortened by 5 bases and J by 0 bases, with 13 bases between the two germline ends. From germline, CDR1 is SEHNR and CDR2 FQNEAQ (reference sequence). This CDR3 is built from 15 residues. The CDR3 reads CASSLEGIMNTEAFF. The CDR3 coding sequence is TGTGCCAGCAGCCTAGAGGGGATTATGAACACTGAAGCTTTCTTT.

This clonotype occurred a few times. The chain employs TRBV15 and TRBJ2-2; D unresolved. The CDR3 extends over 17 amino acids. Trimming removed 4 bases from V and 0 bases from J, with 15 bases in between. CDR1 and CDR2 (germline): LNHNV, YYDKDF (reference sequence). The CDR3 loop reads CATSNSMDGPNTGELFF. The CDR3 DNA reads as TGTGCCACCAGCAATTCGATGGACGGACCGAACACCGGGGAGCTGTTTTTT.